One and the same sample provided the 30 T cell receptor beta chains below, sequenced in a study of T cells in women clearing cervical HPV infection. Here immunoSEQ multiplex PCR was the method, and the copy in TCRdb shows in-frame clones only, minus some. The sample table sets out about 24,000 clones. The sequenced material came from blood buffy coat. The receptor set was obtained from a woman between 18 and 69 years old with a cervical HPV16 infection that either progressed to CIN3+ or cleared (not recorded which).

Turning to this clone: The read finishes 3 residues shy of the CDR3 end, and the germline J gene is used to complete it. The V and J genes are TRBV10-2 and TRBJ2-1, with TRBD2 matching 11 bases. The V and J ends lost 1 base and 8 bases, in that order; junction bases with no gene match: 4. This CDR3 comprises 15 residues. CDR1 is WSHSY, CDR2 SAAADI, per germline. CDR3 DNA, as far as it was read: TGCGCCAGCAGTGAGTTAGCGGGAGGGTTTTATGAG. Protein: CASSELAGGFYE. The whole CDR3 sequence is CASSELAGGFYEQFF.

About this clone itself: The CDR3 is cut off 3 residues early in the read; its end comes from the germline J gene. The chain combines TRBV5-3 with TRBJ2-1, with 7 positions matching TRBD1. TRBV5-3 is filed as an ORF, its function uncertain. The CDR3 is 14 amino acids. The V segment lost 3 bases and the J segment 0 bases; nucleotides outside the gene matches: 0. The CDR3 is CARSWDSSYNEQFF. Partial CDR3 DNA: TGTGCCAGAAGCTGGGACAGCTCCTACAATGAG.

On this clone itself: The observed sequence ends 3 residues before the CDR3 terminus, with the missing tail filled in from the germline J gene. V gene TRBV20-1 combines with J gene TRBJ2-7; TRBD2 is a possible D gene (6 bases). Germline loops: CDR1 DFQATT, CDR2 SNEGSKA (reference sequence). Trimming removed 1 base from V and 3 bases from J, with 10 bases in between. The CDR3 has 13 amino acids. The part of the CDR3 DNA that was read is TGCAGTGCTAGAGTTAAGGAGGGCTACGAG. It yields the protein CSARVKEGYE. The full-length CDR3 reads as CSARVKEGYEQYF.

As regards this clone: The germline gene is not matched at one end of the junction; a read error may be the cause. The read finishes 3 residues shy of the CDR3 end, and the germline J gene is used to complete it. The same CDR3 is also encoded by other DNA sequences in this sample. This chain uses TRBV2 with TRBJ1-3, with TRBD1 matching over 8 bases. The CDR3 has 13 amino acids. Germline V lookup: CDR1 SNHLY, CDR2 FYNNEI. The sequenced part of the CDR3 DNA is TGTGCCAGCAGTCAGGGGGCTGGAAACACG. Translated: CASSQGAGNT. The full CDR3 protein is CASSQGAGNTIYF.

Notes on this clone: At one boundary the junction diverges from the germline segment, which might be a read error. The read terminates 3 residues ahead of where the CDR3 ends, so the germline J gene completes it. The identical CDR3 is also encoded by other nucleotide sequences in the sample. The chain recombines TRBV30 with TRBJ1-3; D is undetermined. Germline-derived CDR1 and CDR2 are GTSNPN and SVGIG (reference sequence). This CDR3 comprises 12 residues. The chain's CDR3 is CAWSVQRNTIYF. The part of the CDR3 DNA that was read is TGTGCCTGGAGTGTACAGAGAAACACA.

Comments on this clone: The CDR3 is cut off 3 residues early in the read; its end comes from the germline J gene. The V call is TRBV20-1, the J call TRBJ2-1; 8 positions agree with TRBD2. The junction had 7 bases not matched to a gene; V was cut back by 6 bases and J by 3 bases. Germline V gene sequence: CDR1 DFQATT, CDR2 SNEGSKA (reference sequence). The CDR3 runs 14 residues. The DNA read from the CDR3 is TGCAGTGCCCATCAACTAGCGGACTACAATGAG. Translation: CSAHQLADYNE. The complete CDR3 reads CSAHQLADYNEQFF.

As concerns this clone: Read sequence stops 3 residues before the CDR3 end, and the germline J gene provides the missing end. This rearrangement joins TRBV2 to TRBJ2-1; 13 nucleotides agree with TRBD2. The CDR3 extends over 18 amino acids. Germline V CDR1 and CDR2: SNHLY, FYNNEI. The V and J ends lost 3 bases and 2 bases, in that order; junction bases with no gene match: 7. The CDR3 bases that were read are TGTGCCAGCAGTGAGCCGAGACTAGCGGGGGGAACCTACAATGAG. It specifies CASSEPRLAGGTYNE. The whole CDR3 protein reads CASSEPRLAGGTYNEQFF.

As concerns this clone: The sequence runs out 3 residues before the end of the CDR3; the remainder is reconstructed from the germline J gene. This chain uses TRBV13 with TRBJ2-7, with TRBD2 as a possible D gene (6 bases). The CDR3 loop spans 12 amino acids. Germline V gene sequence: CDR1 PRHDT, CDR2 FYEKMQ (reference sequence). Between the trimmed V and J ends, which lost 8 bases and 6 bases, there was a span of 14 bases. Partial CDR3 DNA: TGTGCCAGCGGGACTGCAGCCTTCGAG. Residues: CASGTAAFE. The whole CDR3 is CASGTAAFEQYF.

Partial CDR3 DNA: TGTGCCAGCAGGCGGGACAGGAATTCACCC. It translates to CASRRDRNSP. The whole CDR3 sequence reads CASRRDRNSPLHF. The V gene is TRBV2, the J gene TRBJ1-6, with TRBD1 matching 8 bases. The CDR3 end is not reached by the read, which stops 3 residues before it; the germline J gene fills it in. The CDR3 sequence is 13 residues long. The V segment lost 6 bases and the J segment 7 bases; nucleotides outside the gene matches: 2. The germline V gene encodes CDR1 SNHLY and CDR2 FYNNEI.

Turning to this clone: The junction does not match germline at one end; this may be a read error. The CDR3 extends 3 residues past the end of the read, so its final part is completed from the germline J gene. This CDR3 is also generated by other DNA sequences in the sample. V gene TRBV5-1 combines with J gene TRBJ1-3; D is possibly TRBD1 (6 bases). The CDR3 has 15 residues. The germline V gene has CDR1 SGHRS and CDR2 YFSETQ. The covered CDR3 bases are TGCGCCAGCAGCTCAACAGGGCTCTCTGGAAACACG. Its translation is CASSSTGLSGNT. The full-length CDR3 reads as CASSSTGLSGNTIYF.

The part of the CDR3 DNA that was read is TGTGCCAGCTCTTCCATGGGACAGGGTCCCTCCTATAATTCACCG. This encodes CASSSMGQGPSYNSP. The complete CDR3 reads CASSSMGQGPSYNSPLFF. The chain uses TRBV18 and TRBJ2-2; 9 bases map to TRBD1. The read ends 3 residues before the CDR3 terminus; that terminus is restored from the germline J gene. CDR1 is KGHSH, CDR2 LQKENI, per germline. The CDR3 contains 18 residues.

To note about this clone: The read ends 3 residues early relative to the CDR3; the germline J gene fills the gap. The chain combines TRBV18 with TRBJ1-4, with 9 bases aligning to TRBD1. With V trimmed by 4 bases and J by 6 bases, 3 bases remained unmatched. Per the germline V gene, CDR1 is KGHSH and CDR2 is LQKENI. This CDR3 comprises 14 residues. The CDR3 reads CASSRQGGDEKLFF. Partial CDR3 DNA: TGTGCCAGCTCACGACAGGGGGGTGATGAAAAA.

On this clone itself: Sequencing ends 3 residues short of the CDR3 end; the germline J gene provides the rest. The chain is built from TRBV19 and TRBJ1-6; perhaps TRBD1 as D (5 bases). V was cut by 11 bases and J by 6 bases, with 17 bases left in between. The germline CDR1 and CDR2 sequences are LNHDA and SQIVND (reference sequence). There are 14 residues in the CDR3. CDR3 amino acids: CASRSGGGNSPLHF. The CDR3 bases that were read are TGTGCCTCGCGCTCCGGGGGTGGTAATTCACCC. Looking up the rest from reference TRBV19 and TRBJ1-6 gives the full variable domain: DGGITQSPKYLFRKEGQNVTLSCEQNLNHDAMYWYRQDPGQGLRLIYYSQIVNDFQKGDIAEGYSVSREKKESFPLTVTSAQKNPTAFYLCASRSGGGNSPLHFGNGTRLTVT.

To note about this clone: The read ends 3 residues before the CDR3 terminus; that terminus is restored from the germline J gene. V gene TRBV29-1 combines with J gene TRBJ1-1; 7 bases match TRBD1. The CDR3 has 14 amino acids. Germline V CDR1 and CDR2: SQVTM, ANQGSEA. The ends lost 7 bases at V and 0 bases at J; junction bases unmatched: 8. Partial CDR3 DNA: TGCAGCGGCCAGCGACAGGGCATGAACACTGAA. It encodes CSGQRQGMNTE. The CDR3 in full is CSGQRQGMNTEAFF. Combining the CDR3 with reference TRBV29-1 and TRBJ1-1 gives the whole variable domain SAVISQKPSRDICQRGTSLTIQCQVDSQVTMMFWYRQQPGQSLTLIATANQGSEATYESGFVIDKFPISRPNLTFSTLTVSNMSPEDSSIYLCSGQRQGMNTEAFFGQGTRLTVV.

The CDR3 spells CASSPGMGQGATDTQYF. Incomplete CDR3 DNA: TGTGCCAGTAGCCCGGGGATGGGACAGGGGGCAACAGATACG. J is TRBJ2-3 and V is TRBV19; 12 bases are a match to TRBD1. The read halts 3 residues ahead of the CDR3 end, with the missing end drawn from the germline J gene. There are 17 residues in the CDR3. The junction had 10 bases not matched to a gene; V was cut back by 6 bases and J by 3 bases. The V gene's germline CDR1 is LNHDA and CDR2 SQIVND (reference sequence).

About this clone itself: The CDR3 is cut off 3 residues early in the read; its end comes from the germline J gene. The rearrangement links TRBV11-2 to TRBJ2-5, with D tentatively TRBD1 (6 bases). From germline, CDR1 is SGHAT and CDR2 FQNNGV. CDR3 length: 13 amino acids. With 5 bases removed from V and 5 bases from J, the gap between germline ends came to 12 bases. Partial CDR3 DNA: TGTGCCAGCAGCCGAGGGGGTTATGAGACC. It yields the protein CASSRGGYET. The entire CDR3 sequence reads CASSRGGYETQYF. The full variable domain, rest sourced from reference TRBV11-2 and TRBJ2-5, is EAGVAQSPRYKIIEKRQSVAFWCNPISGHATLYWYQQILGQGPKLLIQFQNNGVVDDSQLPKDRFSAERLKGVDSTLKIQPAKLEDSAVYLCASSRGGYETQYFGPGTRLLVL.

This clone is labeled medium-sized based on frequency. The read gets to within 3 residues of the CDR3 end, and the germline J gene fills in the rest. This chain uses TRBV14 with TRBJ2-2, with TRBD2 matching 9 bases. The germline gives CDR1 SGHDN, CDR2 FVKESK. The CDR3 totals 19 residues. With 0 bases clipped from V and 0 bases from J, the junction kept 8 bases outside the gene matches. The DNA read from the CDR3 is TGTGCCAGCAGCCAAGAGGGGACTAGCCGTTCTGCGAACACCGGGGAG. This translates into CASSQEGTSRSANTGE. In full, the CDR3 reads CASSQEGTSRSANTGELFF.

Of note for this clone: The read stops 3 residues short of the end of the CDR3; the missing end is completed from the germline J gene. V usage is TRBV7-3 and J usage is TRBJ2-3; maybe TRBD2 (6 bases). The V end lost 1 base, the J end lost 0 bases, and 11 bases lay between the germline ends. CDR1 SGHTA and CDR2 FQGTGA come from the germline V gene. The CDR3 has 16 amino acids. Incomplete CDR3 DNA: TGTGCCAGCAGCTTAATGCGGGGCACGAGCACAGATACG. Amino acids: CASSLMRGTSTDT. The complete CDR3 protein is CASSLMRGTSTDTQYF.

A word on this clone: The read ends 3 residues shy of where the CDR3 ends; the end is completed using the germline J gene. The V and J genes are TRBV19 and TRBJ1-2, with a possible D match to TRBD1 (6 bases). The CDR3 has 15 amino acids. CDR1 and CDR2 from the germline V gene are LNHDA and SQIVND (reference sequence). The V end lost 5 bases, the J end lost 5 bases, and 18 bases lay between the germline ends. The CDR3 loop reads CASSPSRGAQYGYTF. CDR3 bases read: TGTGCCAGTAGTCCCTCCCGGGGGGCTCAGTATGGC.

The CDR3 bases that were read are TGTGCCAGCAGCTGGGTGGACTCCCGCTATGGC. Translation gives CASSWVDSRYG. The entire CDR3 is CASSWVDSRYGYTF. This chain links TRBV7-8 with TRBJ1-2, with D unclear. The CDR3 end falls 3 residues outside the read, so it is completed with the germline J gene. The CDR3 loop spans 14 amino acids. Trimming removed 4 bases from V and 4 bases from J, with 13 bases in between. Germline CDR1 SGHVS, CDR2 FQNEAQ.

Details on this clone: Read coverage stops 3 residues before the CDR3 terminus; the germline J gene supplies the remainder. The chain recombines TRBV20-1 with TRBJ2-2, with 9 positions matching TRBD2. CDR1 and CDR2 from the germline V gene are DFQATT and SNEGSKA (reference sequence). V was pared by 0 bases and J by 1 base, with 3 bases of the junction left unmatched. The length of the CDR3 is 16 residues. CDR3 DNA (partial): TGCAGTGCTAGAGACCCTAGCGGGAAGAACACCGGGGAG. This encodes CSARDPSGKNTGE. The whole CDR3 sequence reads CSARDPSGKNTGELFF.

With respect to this clone: The DNA ends 3 residues before the CDR3 does, and the rest of the CDR3 is filled in from the germline J gene. The chain combines TRBV5-4 with TRBJ2-3; D possibly corresponds to TRBD2 (5 bases). CDR1 and CDR2 from the germline V gene are SGHNT and YYREEE (reference sequence). Trimming pared 3 bases from V and 0 bases from J, leaving 8 bases between. The CDR3 contains 14 residues. Here the CDR3 reads CASSSGLSTDTQYF. Partial CDR3 DNA: TGTGCCAGCAGCTCCGGACTTAGCACAGATACG.

Remarks on this clone: The sequence runs out 3 residues before the end of the CDR3; the remainder is reconstructed from the germline J gene. This chain links TRBV7-9 with TRBJ2-4, with TRBD2 as a possible D gene (6 bases). The CDR3 is made up of 14 amino acids. Germline V gives CDR1 SEHNR, CDR2 FQNEAQ (reference sequence). CDR3 DNA (partial): TGTGCCAGCAGCCCGGGGGTGGTCGGAGAGACT. Translated, it gives CASSPGVVGET. The full CDR3 protein is CASSPGVVGETQYF. The full variable domain, with the rest looked up from reference TRBV7-9 and TRBJ2-4, is DTGVSQNPRHKITKRGQNVTFRCDPISEHNRLYWYRQTLGQGPEFLTYFQNEAQLEKSRLLSDRFSAERPKGSFSTLEIQRTEQGDSAMYLCASSPGVVGETQYFGAGTRLSVL.

CDR3 bases read: TGCAGTGCTAGAGTTCCGGGACAGGGCCCAAACATT. This encodes CSARVPGQGPNI. The whole CDR3 reads CSARVPGQGPNIQYF. This chain uses TRBV20-1 with TRBJ2-4, with TRBD1 matching over 9 bases. From the germline J gene comes the end of the CDR3, since the read stops 3 residues before it. The ends lost 1 base at V and 6 bases at J; junction bases unmatched: 7. Germline V gene sequence: CDR1 DFQATT, CDR2 SNEGSKA (reference sequence). The CDR3 sequence is 15 residues long.

As for this clone: The read gets to within 3 residues of the CDR3 end, and the germline J gene fills in the rest. The rearrangement uses TRBV18 and TRBJ1-3; D not certain. Germline CDR1 and CDR2: KGHSH and LQKENI. V lost 6 bases and J 0 bases, leaving 9 bases between the germline ends. The CDR3 totals 14 residues. Here the CDR3 reads CASSNSNSGNTIYF. The part of the CDR3 DNA that was read is TGTGCCAGCTCCAACTCCAACTCTGGAAACACC.

With regard to this clone: The CDR3 end is not reached by the read, which stops 3 residues before it; the germline J gene fills it in. The chain combines TRBV30 with TRBJ2-2; possibly TRBD1 for D (6 bases). This CDR3 has 15 amino acids. Looked up from germline, CDR1 is GTSNPN and CDR2 is SVGIG (reference sequence). The CDR3 spells CAWSGPGAYNSPLFF. Incomplete CDR3 DNA: TGTGCCTGGAGTGGTCCAGGGGCGTATAATTCACCG.

On this clone itself: The read comes to an end 3 residues before the CDR3 does, leaving the germline J gene to fill in the end. This chain links TRBV10-1 with TRBJ2-1; 7 nucleotides line up with TRBD2. CDR1 is WNHNN and CDR2 is SYGVQD in the germline V gene (reference sequence). The CDR3 runs 14 residues. After removal of 7 bases from V and 5 bases from J, the junction contained 8 bases not matched to a gene. CDR3 in amino acids: CASTLGGGNNEQFF. Incomplete CDR3 DNA: TGCGCCAGCACCCTTGGCGGGGGAAACAATGAG.

CDR3 DNA (partial): TGTGCCAGCAGTGAAGGCGGGGGAGGGGATGAG. Its translation is CASSEGGGGDE. The full CDR3 reads CASSEGGGGDEQFF. The chain carries TRBV6-1 and TRBJ2-1; 7 nucleotides match TRBD2. The DNA ends 3 residues before the CDR3 does, and the rest of the CDR3 is filled in from the germline J gene. The CDR3 contains 14 residues. CDR1 is MNHNS, CDR2 SASEGT, per germline. Unmatched junction bases numbered 5, after V lost 1 base and J lost 8 bases.

As regards this clone: The CDR3 goes on 3 residues after the read ends, and that part is filled in from the germline J gene. The rearrangement uses TRBV5-1 and TRBJ2-2; 10 positions match TRBD2. Germline V gene data show CDR1 as SGHRS and CDR2 as YFSETQ. Unmatched junction bases numbered 4, after V lost 3 bases and J lost 2 bases. This CDR3 contains 16 residues. The sequenced part of the CDR3 DNA is TGCGCCAGCAGCTGGAGGACTAGCGGAAACACCGGGGAG. This translates into CASSWRTSGNTGE. The CDR3 in its entirety is CASSWRTSGNTGELFF.

About this clone: At one end the junction does not follow the germline gene, possibly because of a read error. With the read ending 3 residues before the CDR3 end, the germline J gene is used to fill in that end. Distinct nucleotide sequences in the sample also encode this CDR3. The chain uses TRBV19 and TRBJ1-3; 11 nucleotides agree with TRBD1. The CDR3 is 15 amino acids. Germline V lookup: CDR1 LNHDA, CDR2 SQIVND (reference sequence). The CDR3 DNA, read in part, is TGTGCCAGTACCCTGGACAGGGGGCCTGGAAACACA. Translating it yields CASTLDRGPGNT. The entire CDR3 reads CASTLDRGPGNTIYF.